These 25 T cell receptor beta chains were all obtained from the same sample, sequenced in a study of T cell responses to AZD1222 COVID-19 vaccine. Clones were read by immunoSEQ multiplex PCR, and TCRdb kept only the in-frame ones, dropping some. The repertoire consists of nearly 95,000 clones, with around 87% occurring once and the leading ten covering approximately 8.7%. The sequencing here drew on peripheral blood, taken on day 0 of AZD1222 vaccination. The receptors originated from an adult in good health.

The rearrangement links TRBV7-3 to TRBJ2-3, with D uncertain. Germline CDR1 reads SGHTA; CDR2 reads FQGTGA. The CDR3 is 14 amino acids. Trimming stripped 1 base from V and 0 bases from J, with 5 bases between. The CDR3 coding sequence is TGTGCCAGCAGCTTAAGGTCTAGCACAGATACGCAGTATTTT. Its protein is CASSLRSSTDTQYF.

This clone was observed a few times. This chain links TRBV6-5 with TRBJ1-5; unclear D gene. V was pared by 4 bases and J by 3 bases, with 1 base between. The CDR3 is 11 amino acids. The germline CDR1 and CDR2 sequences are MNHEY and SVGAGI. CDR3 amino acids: CASSFNQPQHF. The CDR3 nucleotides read TGTGCCAGCAGTTTCAATCAGCCCCAGCATTTT.

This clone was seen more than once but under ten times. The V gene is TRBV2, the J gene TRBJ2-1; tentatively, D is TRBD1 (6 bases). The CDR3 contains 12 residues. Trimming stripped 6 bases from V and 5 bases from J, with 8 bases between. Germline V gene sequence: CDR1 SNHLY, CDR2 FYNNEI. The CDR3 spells CASSTGNNEQFF. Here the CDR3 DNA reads TGTGCCAGCAGCACAGGGAACAATGAGCAGTTCTTC.

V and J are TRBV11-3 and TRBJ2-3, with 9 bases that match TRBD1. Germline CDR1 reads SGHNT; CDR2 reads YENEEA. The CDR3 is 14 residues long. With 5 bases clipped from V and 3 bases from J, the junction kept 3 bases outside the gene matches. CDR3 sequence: CASSGTGWTDTQYF. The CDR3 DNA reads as TGTGCCAGCAGCGGGACAGGGTGGACAGATACGCAGTATTTT.

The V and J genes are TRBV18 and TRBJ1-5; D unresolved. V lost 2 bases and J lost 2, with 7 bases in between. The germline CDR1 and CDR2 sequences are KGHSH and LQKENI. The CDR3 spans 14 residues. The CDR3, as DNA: TGTGCCAGCTCACCAAAAAGGGGCAATCAGCCCCAGCATTTT. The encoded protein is CASSPKRGNQPQHF.

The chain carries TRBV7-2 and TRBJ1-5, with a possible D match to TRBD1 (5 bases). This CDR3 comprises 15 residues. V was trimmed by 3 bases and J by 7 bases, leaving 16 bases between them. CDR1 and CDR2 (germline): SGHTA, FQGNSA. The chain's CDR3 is CASSFGGIGKQPQHF. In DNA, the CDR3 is TGTGCCAGCAGCTTCGGGGGTATAGGAAAACAGCCCCAGCATTTT.

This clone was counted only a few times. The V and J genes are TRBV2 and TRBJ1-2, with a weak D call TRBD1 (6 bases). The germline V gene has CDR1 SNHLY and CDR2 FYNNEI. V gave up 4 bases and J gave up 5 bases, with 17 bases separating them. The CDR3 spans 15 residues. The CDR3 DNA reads TGTGCCAGCAGTGTGGGGGCGCCACGGCTGTATGGCTACACCTTC. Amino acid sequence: CASSVGAPRLYGYTF. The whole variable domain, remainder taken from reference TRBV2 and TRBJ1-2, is EPEVTQTPSHQVTQMGQEVILRCVPISNHLYFYWYRQILGQKVEFLVSFYNNEISEKSEIFDDQFSVERPDGSNFTLKIRSTKLEDSAMYFCASSVGAPRLYGYTFGSGTRLTVV.

CDR3 in amino acids: CASSAVENEKLFF. CDR3 DNA: TGTGCCAGCAGTGCCGTTGAGAATGAAAAACTGTTTTTT. V usage is TRBV2 and J usage is TRBJ1-4; no firm D call. The V end lost 4 bases, the J end lost 5 bases, and 8 bases lay between the germline ends. The CDR3 contains 13 residues. Germline V gene data show CDR1 as SNHLY and CDR2 as FYNNEI.

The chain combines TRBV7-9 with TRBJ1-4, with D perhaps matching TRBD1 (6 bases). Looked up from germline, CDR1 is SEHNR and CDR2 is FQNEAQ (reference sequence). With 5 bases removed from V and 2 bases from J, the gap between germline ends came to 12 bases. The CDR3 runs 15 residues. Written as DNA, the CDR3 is TGTGCCAGCAGCCGGGGGCTTTCGACTAATGAAAAACTGTTTTTT. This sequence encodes CASSRGLSTNEKLFF.

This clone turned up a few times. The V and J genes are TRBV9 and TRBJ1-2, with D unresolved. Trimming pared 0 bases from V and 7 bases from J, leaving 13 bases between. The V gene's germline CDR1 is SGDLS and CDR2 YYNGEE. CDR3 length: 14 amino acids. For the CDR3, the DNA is TGTGCCAGCAGCGTAGGGGGAGGAGCAGGTGGCTACACCTTC. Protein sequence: CASSVGGGAGGYTF.

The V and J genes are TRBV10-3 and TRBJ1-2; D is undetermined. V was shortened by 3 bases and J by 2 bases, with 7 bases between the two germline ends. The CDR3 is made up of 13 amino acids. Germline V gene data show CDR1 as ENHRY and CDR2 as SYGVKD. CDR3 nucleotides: TGTGCCATCAGTGATGTGACAAACTATGGCTACACCTTC. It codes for CAISDVTNYGYTF.

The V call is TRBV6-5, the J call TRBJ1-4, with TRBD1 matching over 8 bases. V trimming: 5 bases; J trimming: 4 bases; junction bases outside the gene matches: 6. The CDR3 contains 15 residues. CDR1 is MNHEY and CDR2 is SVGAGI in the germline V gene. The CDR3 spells CASSLWTGINEKLFF. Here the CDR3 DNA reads TGTGCCAGCAGTCTGTGGACAGGGATTAATGAAAAACTGTTTTTT.

CDR3 sequence: CASSQAVSIGNSPLHF. CDR3 sequence (DNA): TGCGCCAGCAGCCAAGCAGTCAGTATTGGCAATTCACCCCTCCACTTT. The J gene is TRBJ1-6, the V gene TRBV4-3; D gene uncertain. CDR1 is LGHNA, CDR2 YSLEER, per germline. This CDR3 has 16 amino acids. Trimming stripped 1 base from V and 7 bases from J, with 14 bases between.

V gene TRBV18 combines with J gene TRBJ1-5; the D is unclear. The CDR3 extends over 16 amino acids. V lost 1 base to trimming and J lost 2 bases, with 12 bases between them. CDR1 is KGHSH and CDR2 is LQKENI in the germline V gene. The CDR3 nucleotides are TGTGCCAGCTCACCACAAAATACAGTTGGCAATCAGCCCCAGCATTTT. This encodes CASSPQNTVGNQPQHF.

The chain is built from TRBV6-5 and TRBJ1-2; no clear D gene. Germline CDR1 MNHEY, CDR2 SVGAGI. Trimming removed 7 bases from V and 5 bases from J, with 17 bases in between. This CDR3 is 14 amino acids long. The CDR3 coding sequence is TGTGCCAGCACAAACAGAAGATCATGGTATGGCTACACCTTC. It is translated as CASTNRRSWYGYTF.

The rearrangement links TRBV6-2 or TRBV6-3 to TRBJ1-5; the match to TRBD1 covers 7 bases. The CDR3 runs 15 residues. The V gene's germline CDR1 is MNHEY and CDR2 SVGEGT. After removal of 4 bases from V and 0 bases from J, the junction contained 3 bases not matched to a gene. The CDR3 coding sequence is TGTGCCAGCAGTTTACAGGGGCATAGCAATCAGCCCCAGCATTTT. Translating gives CASSLQGHSNQPQHF.

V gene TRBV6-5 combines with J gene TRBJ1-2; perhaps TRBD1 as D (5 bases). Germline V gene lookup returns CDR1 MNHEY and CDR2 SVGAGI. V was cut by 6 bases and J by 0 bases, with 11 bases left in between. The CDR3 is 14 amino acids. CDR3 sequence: CASRGQPSNYGYTF. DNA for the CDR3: TGTGCCAGCAGGGGGCAACCGTCTAACTATGGCTACACCTTC.

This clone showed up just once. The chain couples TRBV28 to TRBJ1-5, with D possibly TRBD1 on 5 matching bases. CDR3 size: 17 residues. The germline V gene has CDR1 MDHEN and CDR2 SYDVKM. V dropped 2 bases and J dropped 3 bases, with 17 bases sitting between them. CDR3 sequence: CASSLTKDSSPNQPQHF. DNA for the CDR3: TGTGCCAGCAGTTTAACCAAAGACAGTAGTCCCAATCAGCCCCAGCATTTT.

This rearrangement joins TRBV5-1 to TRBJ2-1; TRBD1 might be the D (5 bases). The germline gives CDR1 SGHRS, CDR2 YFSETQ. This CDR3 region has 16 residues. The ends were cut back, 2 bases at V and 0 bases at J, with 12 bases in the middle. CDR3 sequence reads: CASSFSGKSSYNEQFF. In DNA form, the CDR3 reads TGCGCCAGCAGCTTTTCAGGGAAAAGCTCCTACAATGAGCAGTTCTTC. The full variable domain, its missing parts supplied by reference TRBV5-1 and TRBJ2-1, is KAGVTQTPRYLIKTRGQQVTLSCSPISGHRSVSWYQQTPGQGLQFLFEYFSETQRNKGNFPGRFSGRQFSNSRSEMNVSTLELGDSALYLCASSFSGKSSYNEQFFGPGTRLTVL.

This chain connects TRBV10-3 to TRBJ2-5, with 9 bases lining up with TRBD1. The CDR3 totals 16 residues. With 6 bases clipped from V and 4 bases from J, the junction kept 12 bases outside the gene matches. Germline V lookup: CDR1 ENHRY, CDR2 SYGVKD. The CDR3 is CAIRGTGQGVSETQYF. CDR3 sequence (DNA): TGTGCCATCAGGGGAACGGGACAGGGTGTTTCAGAGACCCAGTACTTC.

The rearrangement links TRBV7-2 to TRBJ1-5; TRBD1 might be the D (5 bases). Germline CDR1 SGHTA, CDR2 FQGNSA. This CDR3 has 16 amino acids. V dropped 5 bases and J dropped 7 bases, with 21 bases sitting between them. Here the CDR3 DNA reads TGTGCCAGCAGCCAACACGGCCCCGGGGCGGGGCAGCCCCAGCATTTT. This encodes CASSQHGPGAGQPQHF.

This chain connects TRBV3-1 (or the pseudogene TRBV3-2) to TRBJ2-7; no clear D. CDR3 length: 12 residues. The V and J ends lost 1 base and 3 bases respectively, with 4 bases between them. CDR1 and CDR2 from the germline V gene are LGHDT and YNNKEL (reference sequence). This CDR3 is CASSQGFYEQYF. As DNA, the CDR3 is TGTGCCAGCAGCCAAGGTTTCTACGAGCAGTACTTC.

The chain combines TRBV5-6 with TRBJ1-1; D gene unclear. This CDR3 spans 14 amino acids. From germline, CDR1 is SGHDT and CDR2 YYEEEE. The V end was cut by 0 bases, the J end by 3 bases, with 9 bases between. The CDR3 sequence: CASSLAGLDTEAFF. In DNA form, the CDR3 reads TGTGCCAGCAGCTTGGCTGGGTTGGACACTGAAGCTTTCTTT.

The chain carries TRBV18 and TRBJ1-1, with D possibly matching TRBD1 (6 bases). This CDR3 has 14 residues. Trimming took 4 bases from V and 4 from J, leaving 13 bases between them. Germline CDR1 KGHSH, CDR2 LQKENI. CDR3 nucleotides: TGTGCCAGCTCACTGTCGGGACAATCCACTGAAGCTTTCTTT. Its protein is CASSLSGQSTEAFF.

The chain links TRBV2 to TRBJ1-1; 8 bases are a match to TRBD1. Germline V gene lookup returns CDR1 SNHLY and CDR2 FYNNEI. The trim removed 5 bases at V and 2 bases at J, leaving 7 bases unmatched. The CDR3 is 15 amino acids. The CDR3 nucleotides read TGTGCCAGCAGTCCAACAGGGGGGCCCAACACTGAAGCTTTCTTT. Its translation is CASSPTGGPNTEAFF.